These T cell receptor beta chains were read from a single sample in a study of CD8+CD57+ T cells in acquired aplastic anemia. A single record per CDR3 protein comes from TCRdb applying MiXCR to the reads. The sample yields a few hundred thousand distinct CDR3 sequences, approximately 57% seen once. The specimen was sorted CD4+, CD8+, or CD8+CD57+ T cells (not recorded which) from PBMCs. All receptors come from a human donor with aplastic anemia. Each CDR3 is given with its conserved first and last residue. Each record gives: V gene, D gene, clone size, J gene, CDR3 protein, CDR3 DNA. D genes are given only for firm matches. A clone size is listed for some rows: how often the clone was seen (once, few, many), or a class if it is expanded.

TRBV5-6	-	-	TRBJ1-6	CASSFYICSAPPGAGNSPLHF	-
TRBV5-1	-	many	TRBJ2-2	CASSLAGKDTGELFF	TGCGCCAGCAGCTTGGCGGGGAAGGACACCGGGGAGCTGTTTTTT
TRBV19	-	many	TRBJ2-4	CASSTQGIAKNIQYF	TGTGCCAGTAGTACTCAGGGGATAGCCAAAAACATTCAGTACTTC
TRBV5-8	-	-	TRBJ1-5	CASSGYGNQPQHF	TGTGCCAGCAGTGGGTACGGCAATCAGCCCCAGCATTTT
TRBV9	-	-	TRBJ1-2	CASSVDGTTGYTF	TGTGCCAGCAGCGTAGATGGGACTACCGGCTACACCTTC
TRBV10-3	TRBD1	few	TRBJ1-1	CAIRQGLNTEAFF	TGTGCCATCCGACAGGGCTTGAACACTGAAGCTTTCTTT
TRBV5-1	TRBD2	many	TRBJ2-1	CASSRGTSGSYNEQFF	TGCGCCAGCAGCCGCGGGACTAGCGGGAGCTACAATGAGCAGTTCTTC
TRBV2	-	few	TRBJ1-6	CASSEAGGGSPLHF	TGTGCCAGCAGTGAGGCCGGGGGAGGTTCACCCCTCCACTTT
TRBV9	-	-	TRBJ1-1	CASSVADSPGTEAFF	TGTGCCAGCAGCGTAGCTGACAGTCCCGGCACTGAAGCTTTCTTT
TRBV29-1	-	-	TRBJ2-1	CSVEPRGDNEQFF	TGCAGCGTTGAACCCAGGGGGGACAATGAGCAGTTCTTC
TRBV20-1	-	-	TRBJ2-5	CSARDPRTFEETQYF	TGCAGTGCTAGAGATCCAAGGACCTTCGAGGAGACCCAGTACTTC
TRBV24-1	TRBD2	-	TRBJ2-3	CATSDPRLAGDSTDTQYF	TGTGCCACCAGTGATCCCAGACTAGCGGGAGATAGCACAGATACGCAGTATTTT
TRBV10-3	TRBD1	many	TRBJ1-1	CAISEQGAMNTEAFF	TGTGCCATCAGTGAGCAGGGGGCAATGAACACTGAAGCTTTCTTT
TRBV6-5	TRBD1	many	TRBJ1-3	CASSYSGDRVSGNTIYF	TGTGCCAGTAGTTACTCGGGGGACAGGGTCTCTGGAAACACCATATATTTT
TRBV2	TRBD1	-	TRBJ2-7	CAEGQGAFYEQYF	TGTGCGGAGGGGCAGGGGGCATTCTACGAGCAGTACTTC
TRBV5-1	TRBD1	-	TRBJ1-5	CASRIGTGNSNQPQHF	TGCGCCAGCAGGATAGGGACAGGGAATAGCAATCAGCCCCAGCATTTT
TRBV12-3/TRBV12-4	TRBD2	-	TRBJ2-2	CASSPGLAGPDTGELFF	TGTGCCAGCAGCCCCGGACTAGCGGGACCTGACACCGGGGAGCTGTTTTTT
TRBV20-1	-	-	TRBJ1-1	CSANTGSDTEAFF	TGCAGTGCAAACACAGGGTCCGACACTGAAGCTTTCTTT
TRBV28	TRBD2	few	TRBJ2-7	CANSRTSGGPPYEQYF	TGTGCCAACAGTCGAACTAGCGGGGGGCCTCCCTACGAGCAGTACTTC
TRBV7-9	TRBD1	many	TRBJ1-2	CASSTTQGAVSGYTF	TGTGCCAGCAGCACAACGCAGGGGGCCGTATCTGGCTACACCTTC
TRBV4-1	TRBD1	many	TRBJ2-7	CASSQGTGATSYEQYF	TGCGCCAGCAGCCAAGGAACAGGGGCGACCTCCTACGAGCAGTACTTC
TRBV25-1	-	-	TRBJ1-2	CASSAEGTFYGYTF	TGTGCCAGCAGCGCCGAGGGGACCTTCTATGGCTACACCTTC
TRBV14	-	-	TRBJ2-1	CASSQRRVPVDNEQFF	TGTGCCAGCAGCCAACGACGGGTTCCCGTTGACAATGAGCAGTTCTTC
TRBV20-1	-	-	TRBJ2-3	CSAREPGVTDTQYF	TGCAGTGCTAGAGAGCCGGGGGTCACAGATACGCAGTATTTT
TRBV15	TRBD2	-	TRBJ2-7	CATSRDLASGIPYEQYF	TGTGCCACCAGCAGAGATCTGGCTAGCGGGATACCATACGAGCAGTACTTC
TRBV14	-	once	TRBJ2-3	CASSKAGRGTDTQYF	TGTGCCAGCAGCAAGGCAGGTCGGGGTACAGATACGCAGTATTTT
TRBV20-1	-	-	TRBJ2-6	CSASGGTGANVLTF	TGCAGTGCTAGTGGGGGGACTGGGGCCAACGTCCTGACTTTC
TRBV19	-	few	TRBJ1-3	CASSGGNTIYF	TGTGCCAGTAGTGGGGGAAACACCATATATTTT
TRBV19	TRBD1	-	TRBJ2-3	CASSDQGGTDTQYF	TGTGCCAGTTCGGACCAGGGGGGCACAGATACGCAGTATTTT
TRBV21-1	-	-	TRBJ2-2	CASSITGTTNTGELFF	TGTGCCAGCAGCATCACCGGGACAACGAACACCGGGGAGCTGTTTTTT
TRBV6-5	-	many	TRBJ1-6	CASSSPRAVYNSPLHF	TGTGCCAGCAGTTCCCCCCGGGCCGTTTATAATTCACCCCTCCACTTT
TRBV6-1	TRBD1	many	TRBJ1-2	CASSESGQGYGYTF	TGTGCCAGCAGTGAATCGGGACAGGGCTATGGCTACACCTTC
TRBV5-1	TRBD2	few	TRBJ2-1	CASSLSGGGSYNEQFF	TGCGCCAGCAGCCTAAGCGGGGGGGGATCCTACAATGAGCAGTTCTTC
TRBV19	TRBD1	-	TRBJ2-7	CASSISVSGQGFYEQYF	TGTGCCAGTAGTATTTCCGTCTCCGGACAGGGTTTTTACGAGCAGTACTTC
TRBV6-4	-	-	TRBJ1-1	CASSDSVGVAFF	TGTGCCAGCAGTGACTCCGTGGGAGTAGCTTTCTTT
TRBV7-3	-	-	TRBJ2-3	CASSLKRSKNTDTQYF	TGTGCCAGCAGCTTAAAGAGGTCGAAGAACACAGATACGCAGTATTTT
TRBV2	TRBD1	-	TRBJ2-3	CASRATGGAADTQYF	TGTGCCAGCAGAGCCACAGGGGGCGCAGCAGATACGCAGTATTTT
TRBV2	TRBD1	-	TRBJ1-5	CASTENGDSYQPQHF	TGTGCCAGCACCGAGAACGGGGACAGTTATCAGCCCCAGCATTTT
TRBV5-1	TRBD1	-	TRBJ1-2	CASSLTGTGNYGYTF	TGCGCCAGCAGCCTAACCGGGACAGGGAACTATGGCTACACCTTC
TRBV19	TRBD1	-	TRBJ1-2	CASSTTGGRGNGYTF	TGTGCCAGTAGTACAACAGGGGGCCGAGGGAATGGCTACACCTTC
TRBV3-1	-	few	TRBJ2-6	CASSQDPPMNSGANVLTF	TGTGCCAGCAGCCAAGATCCGCCAATGAACTCTGGGGCCAACGTCCTGACTTTC
TRBV7-9	-	-	TRBJ2-2	CASSSSQGLNTGELFF	TGTGCCAGCAGCTCCAGCCAGGGTTTGAACACCGGGGAGCTGTTTTTT
TRBV10-3	-	many	TRBJ2-3	CAISELVLGGPYDTQYF	TGTGCCATCAGTGAGCTGGTTCTGGGCGGGCCCTATGATACGCAGTATTTT
TRBV10-3	TRBD1	once	TRBJ2-7	CAIRRGTVSYEQYF	TGTGCCATCAGGAGAGGGACAGTCTCCTACGAGCAGTACTTC
TRBV25-1	-	-	TRBJ2-3	CASSEILGTTDTQYF	TGTGCCAGCAGTGAAATATTGGGGACCACAGATACGCAGTATTTT
TRBV5-1	-	many	TRBJ2-1	CASSSTQGPHNEQFF	TGCGCCAGCAGCTCGACGCAGGGCCCCCACAATGAGCAGTTCTTC
TRBV29-1	TRBD1	-	TRBJ2-1	CSVPLTGFNEQFF	TGCAGCGTTCCTTTGACAGGGTTCAATGAGCAGTTCTTC
TRBV2	-	once	TRBJ1-3	CASSEVGISGNTIYF	TGTGCCAGCAGTGAAGTGGGGATCTCTGGAAACACCATATATTTT
TRBV5-8	-	-	TRBJ2-7	CASSLLRGAGEQYF	TGTGCCAGCAGCTTGCTCAGGGGGGCTGGCGAGCAGTACTTC
TRBV30	-	-	TRBJ1-6	CAWAVEIGDSPLHF	TGTGCCTGGGCCGTCGAGATTGGTGATTCACCCCTCCACTTT
TRBV7-6	-	-	TRBJ2-7	CASSSYGGGVYEQYF	TGTGCCAGCAGCTCCTATGGGGGTGGAGTCTACGAGCAGTACTTC
TRBV14	-	-	TRBJ1-6	CASSHPTNF	TGTGCCAGCAGCCACCCAACCAACTTT
TRBV5-1	TRBD2	few	TRBJ2-3	CASSSTSGGTDTQYF	TGCGCCAGCAGCAGTACTAGCGGGGGTACAGATACGCAGTATTTT
TRBV20-1	-	many	TRBJ2-7	CSARGTSRGEQYF	TGCAGTGCTCGCGGGACATCTCGGGGCGAGCAGTACTTC
TRBV7-2	-	-	TRBJ2-1	CASSPGRDEQFF	TGTGCCAGCAGCCCGGGAAGGGATGAGCAGTTCTTC
TRBV7-9	TRBD1	-	TRBJ2-6	CASSLAGTGGRCSGANVLTF	TGTGCCAGCAGCTTAGCCGGGACAGGGGGCCGATGCTCTGGGGCCAACGTCCTGACTTTC
TRBV20-1	-	-	TRBJ2-7	CSARDSTATEQYF	TGCAGTGCTAGAGATTCGACAGCGACCGAGCAGTACTTC